This is a list of T cell receptor beta chains from one sample in a study of chemoradiotherapy in HPV16-positive cancers. Only in-frame clones appear in the TCRdb table, and some are missing; sequencing was by immunoSEQ multiplex PCR. The data hold tens of thousands of clones, with roughly 89% observed a single time. Sample: blood, taken from a patient who underwent chemoradiotherapy. These receptors all come from a human donor with HPV-associated anogenital cancer. CDR3s leave out the opening cysteine and the closing phenylalanine or tryptophan. Each record gives: clone size, J gene, V gene, CDR3 length, CDR3 protein. The size field is filled for only some rows; it gives once, few, many or a size class.

.	TRBJ1-2	TRBV7-6	11	ASTPMGLYGYT
.	TRBJ1-2	TRBV14	19	ASSQSSRSWSTLPKHYGYT
few	TRBJ1-5	TRBV6-5	11	ASSIQGQQPQH
.	TRBJ1-2	TRBV28	12	ASSFDQARRSYT
.	TRBJ1-1	TRBV13	12	ASSPQGLNTEAF
.	TRBJ2-3	TRBV9	11	ASSVGAPDTQY
.	TRBJ2-3	TRBV27	8	ATGVGTQY
.	TRBJ2-5	TRBV4-3	14	ASSQDYGTPQETQY
.	TRBJ2-5	TRBV7-6	9	ASSLQETQY
.	TRBJ2-1	TRBV5-5	15	ASSLPTSGPSYNEQF
once	TRBJ2-1	TRBV4-2	10	ASSGVDNEQF
.	TRBJ1-1	TRBV2	11	ASRVGVYTEAF
few	TRBJ2-2	TRBV7-9	13	ASSPNLGSPGELF
.	TRBJ1-1	TRBV18	14	ASSPRTLVLSTEAF
.	TRBJ2-7	TRBV10-3	11	AIRAGTGNEQY
.	TRBJ2-7	TRBV23-1	10	ASRGTGSRQY
.	TRBJ1-1	TRBV5-6	11	ASSFEGGTEAF
.	TRBJ2-3	TRBV7-2	11	ASSPGNTDTQY
.	TRBJ2-1	TRBV18	14	ASSRSKAGLYNEQF
.	TRBJ2-1	TRBV27	9	ASSFYNEQF
.	TRBJ2-2	TRBV27	11	ASSLSGTGELF
few	TRBJ1-5	TRBV21-1	13	ASSSKRGWGQPQH
.	TRBJ1-2	TRBV7-2	15	ASSLDRRGRASYGYT
.	TRBJ2-3	TRBV19	13	ASSPRGGSTDTQY
.	TRBJ2-7	TRBV7-3	14	ASSRGGLAVLNEQY
.	TRBJ2-6	TRBV5-4	13	ASSLGGLGANVLT
.	TRBJ1-1	TRBV7-2	15	ASSLGLGRGKNTEAF
once	TRBJ2-2	TRBV9	13	ASTPGAGGTGELF
.	TRBJ2-1	TRBV19	13	ASSPRSGPYNEQF
.	TRBJ2-3	TRBV20-1	8	SARENTQY
once	TRBJ2-5	TRBV27	11	ASSFGDQETQY
.	TRBJ2-3	TRBV5-1	13	ASSSTGGPTDTQY